A selection of T cell receptor beta chains follows, all from one sample in a study of T-cell reconstitution after alpha-beta-depleted transplantation in children. TCRdb independently ran MiXCR on the PCR reads; one entry per CDR3 protein. Among around 270,000 distinct CDR3 sequences listed, over 7% were seen once. This material consisted of peripheral blood, taken 360 days after TCRalphabeta/CD19-depleted stem cell transplant. The origin of the receptors is a female patient aged 2-9 years who had a stem cell transplant for Fanconi anemia, so the T cells may come from the graft donor. The CDR3 runs from the conserved cysteine through the conserved F or W. Fields, in order: clone size, V gene, D gene, J gene, CDR3 DNA, CDR3 protein. The D gene is left open where the match is weak. A clone size is listed for some rows: how often the clone was seen (once, few, many), or a class if it is expanded.

.	TRBV6-1	.	TRBJ2-1	TGTGCCAGCAGACCCCTCCCCTTAGCGGTAGTCTACAATGAGCAGTTCTTC	CASRPLPLAVVYNEQFF
.	TRBV7-9	.	TRBJ1-1	TGTGCCAGCACCTCCGCTGTGGCGGCGGAGAACACTGAAGCTTTCTTT	CASTSAVAAENTEAFF
many	TRBV28	.	TRBJ2-7	TGTGCCAGCAGTTCCCGACTAGATGGCGAGCAGTACTTC	CASSSRLDGEQYF
many	TRBV12-3/TRBV12-4	TRBD1	TRBJ1-1	TGTGCCAGCAGAGCCACGACAGGGGGCAACACTGAAGCTTTCTTT	CASRATTGGNTEAFF
many	TRBV15	.	TRBJ2-3	TGTGCCACCAGCAGAGATCCAGCGGGTACGCAGTATTTT	CATSRDPAGTQYF
.	TRBV21-1	.	TRBJ1-5	TGTGCCAGCAGCAATACCCACCGGGACAGGGTCAATCAGCCCCAGCATTTT	CASSNTHRDRVNQPQHF
few	TRBV11-1	TRBD1	TRBJ2-4	TGTGCCAGCAGCCTGGGGACAGGGGTGGATTTAGTAAAAGAAAACATTCAGTACTTC	CASSLGTGVDLVKENIQYF
many	TRBV15	TRBD2	TRBJ2-7	TGTGCCACCAGCAGTAGCGGGTCCTCCTACGAGCAGTACTTC	CATSSSGSSYEQYF
many	TRBV5-1	.	TRBJ1-1	TGCGCCAGCAGCCCGTACGGGGAGAGGACTGAAGCTTTCTTT	CASSPYGERTEAFF
few	TRBV2	.	TRBJ1-2	TGTGCCAGCAGCGCCAGACAGAGAACAGGGGGCTACACCTTC	CASSARQRTGGYTF
many	TRBV12-3/TRBV12-4	.	TRBJ2-2	TGTGCCAGCAGTTCGTACAGGCTAGCCGGGGAGCTGTTTTTT	CASSSYRLAGELFF
few	TRBV7-3	.	TRBJ1-1	TGTGCCAGCAGCCCACAACCTTTTTTGGGTAGGGGCACTGAAGCTTTCTTT	CASSPQPFLGRGTEAFF
few	TRBV6-1	.	TRBJ2-3	TGTGCCAGCAGTGAAAATCCCGCGGGCGTATCCACAGATACGCAGTATTTT	CASSENPAGVSTDTQYF
.	TRBV7-9	.	TRBJ2-4	TGTGCCAGCAGCTTGACAGGAAACATTCAGTACTTC	CASSLTGNIQYF
few	TRBV28	.	TRBJ2-7	TGTGCCAGCAGTTTCCCCGGCCCTAACTACGAGCAGTACTTC	CASSFPGPNYEQYF
.	TRBV5-8	.	TRBJ1-4	TGTGCCAGCAGCCTGGGACCGGTTGCAACTAATGAAAAACTGTTTTTT	CASSLGPVATNEKLFF
few	TRBV7-8	TRBD1	TRBJ2-7	TGTGCCAGCAGCTTAACGCAGGGGGAATACGAGCAGTACTTC	CASSLTQGEYEQYF
.	TRBV6-1	.	TRBJ1-2	TGTGCCAGCAGTGTGAAGATTGACTACACCTTC	CASSVKIDYTF
many	TRBV6-5	.	TRBJ1-1	TGTGCCAGCAGTTATGGGCAGGGGCCCACTGAAGCTTTCTTT	CASSYGQGPTEAFF
many	TRBV7-3	.	TRBJ2-1	TGTGCCAGCAGCTTAGGGGTTAGCAGACCCTACAATGAGCAGTTCTTC	CASSLGVSRPYNEQFF
.	TRBV5-5	TRBD1	TRBJ1-6	TGTGCCAGCAGCTGGGGGTCGACAGGGAATCTTTCACCCCTCCACTTT	CASSWGSTGNLSPLHF
many	TRBV5-1	.	TRBJ2-3	TGCGCCAGCAGCTTGTCCGGGAAAGAGACAGATACGCAGTATTTT	CASSLSGKETDTQYF
.	TRBV27	TRBD1	TRBJ2-4	TGTGCCAGCAGTTTATCTTGGCAGGGGGTAGGCAAAAACATTCAGTACTTC	CASSLSWQGVGKNIQYF
many	TRBV28	TRBD1	TRBJ2-2	TGTGCCAGCAGTTTGCCCGGGACAGGGAACACCGGGGAGCTGTTTTTT	CASSLPGTGNTGELFF
many	TRBV5-1	.	TRBJ2-6	TGCGCCAGCAGGTTCAACAGTCGCTCTGGGGCCAACGTCCTGACTTTC	CASRFNSRSGANVLTF
few	TRBV6-5	.	TRBJ2-1	TGTGCCAGCAAACCAGGGGTTTCGGGCTGGGATGAGCAGTTCTTC	CASKPGVSGWDEQFF
many	TRBV11-2	.	TRBJ1-5	TGTGCCAGCAGCTTAGCAGGATATCAGCCCCAGCATTTT	CASSLAGYQPQHF
.	TRBV28	.	TRBJ1-2	TGTGCCAGCATTCTTATCAGGGTCTGGTATGGCTACACCTTC	CASILIRVWYGYTF
few	TRBV10-2	.	TRBJ2-7	TGCGCCAGCGGTGGGCCTACGTACGAGCAGTACTTC	CASGGPTYEQYF
many	TRBV7-2	.	TRBJ2-3	TGTGCCAGCAGCTTAGGGTCGGGCACAGATACGCAGTATTTT	CASSLGSGTDTQYF
.	TRBV28	.	TRBJ1-5	TGTGCCAGCAGTTCCGCCTGGACCCGGGGAAAGCCCCAGCATTTT	CASSSAWTRGKPQHF
many	TRBV7-3	TRBD1	TRBJ2-3	TGTGCCAGCAGCCCCGGACAGGGGCCCACAGATACGCAGTATTTT	CASSPGQGPTDTQYF
many	TRBV11-2	.	TRBJ1-6	TGTGCCAGCAGCTTAGAGGTGGCATATAATTCACCCCTCCACTTT	CASSLEVAYNSPLHF
medium-sized	TRBV7-9	.	TRBJ2-3	TGTGCCAGCAGCTTAAGCGTCAGTTACACAGATACGCAGTATTTT	CASSLSVSYTDTQYF
.	TRBV15	.	TRBJ2-3	TGTGCCACCAGCAACCCAAGGGGCAAGGGTACCGGGGATACGCAGTATTTT	CATSNPRGKGTGDTQYF
many	TRBV12-3/TRBV12-4	TRBD1	TRBJ2-5	TGTGCCAGCAGCGCTCACAGGGGGCTGGGGGAGACCCAGTACTTC	CASSAHRGLGETQYF
many	TRBV11-2	.	TRBJ1-1	TGTGCCAGCAGTTTAGCCGGGCTGAACACTGAAGCTTTCTTT	CASSLAGLNTEAFF
few	TRBV5-1	.	TRBJ1-2	TGCGCCAGCAGCTTCGGGGGGACTTACAGGGTCTCCGATGGCTACACCTTC	CASSFGGTYRVSDGYTF
many	TRBV6-2/TRBV6-3	.	TRBJ1-5	TGTGCCAGCAGACGGTCAATTAATAGCAATCAGCCCCAGCATTTT	CASRRSINSNQPQHF
many	TRBV28	.	TRBJ1-4	TGTGCCAGCACCCCTAGAGGTGAAAAACTGTTTTTT	CASTPRGEKLFF
many	TRBV5-1	TRBD1	TRBJ2-7	TGCGCCAGCAGCTTGAACATACCCGACAGGGGTTATGAGCAGTACTTC	CASSLNIPDRGYEQYF
.	TRBV6-2/TRBV6-3	.	TRBJ2-6	TGTGCCAGCAGTTACGGGACCGCGGGTGCTGGGGCCAACGTCCTGACTTTC	CASSYGTAGAGANVLTF
many	TRBV5-1	TRBD2	TRBJ2-5	TGCGCCAGCAGCCGTAGCGGGGGGCGCCAAGAGACCCAGTACTTC	CASSRSGGRQETQYF
many	TRBV7-3	.	TRBJ2-5	TGTGCCAGCAGCTTAACGATGACTAGGACGGAGACCCAGTACTTC	CASSLTMTRTETQYF
.	TRBV7-7	TRBD2	TRBJ2-1	TGTGCCAGCAGCTTGACTAGCGGGAGTCGGGATGAGCAGTTCTTC	CASSLTSGSRDEQFF
many	TRBV5-1	TRBD2	TRBJ2-1	TGCGCCAGCAGCTACGAAGCGGGAGATACTTACAATGAGCAGTTCTTC	CASSYEAGDTYNEQFF
many	TRBV5-1	.	TRBJ2-7	TGCGCCAGCAGCTGGACGGTTGGAGGATTCGAGCAGTACTTC	CASSWTVGGFEQYF
many	TRBV29-1	.	TRBJ2-5	TGCAGCGTTGAAAGGGACGAACCAGAGACCCAGTACTTC	CSVERDEPETQYF
many	TRBV20-1	.	TRBJ2-1	TGCAGTGCTAGAGATACCTACGCGCAGTTCTTC	CSARDTYAQFF
few	TRBV7-2	.	TRBJ2-5	TGTGCCAGCAGCTCTCCTAGACAAGAGACCCAGTACTTC	CASSSPRQETQYF
many	TRBV7-2	.	TRBJ2-6	TGTGCCAGCAGTACTGGGGCCAACGTCCTGACTTTC	CASSTGANVLTF